Listed below are T cell receptor beta chains from one sample, sequenced in a study of blood T cell repertoires in COVID-19. Assay used: immunoSEQ multiplex PCR; TCRdb lists only in-frame clones, some missing. This sample has 150,000 or so clones, with roughly 80% found just once. The source material was PBMCs or T cells enriched from blood (not recorded which). The receptors were sampled from a woman aged 45-65 years who had recovered from COVID-19. The CDR3 runs from the conserved cysteine through the conserved F or W. A D gene is named only where the DNA matches it firmly. A row's size may be missing; if present it is once, few, many or a size class.

TRBD2 | few | 17 | TRBJ2-3 | TRBV7-2 | TGTGCCAGCAGCCCGGACTATGGCGGGAGAAACACAGATACGCAGTATTTT | CASSPDYGGRNTDTQYF
NA | NA | 16 | TRBJ1-3 | TRBV28 | TGTGCCAGCAGAGATTGGGATGCAGGGGTCGGAAACACCATATATTTT | CASRDWDAGVGNTIYF
NA | NA | 13 | TRBJ1-2 | TRBV5-1 | TGCGCCAGCAGCTTGACAGCTAACTATGGCTACACCTTC | CASSLTANYGYTF
TRBD1 | NA | 17 | TRBJ1-6 | TRBV9 | TGTGCCAGCAGCGCACAGGGACAGATCTCCTATAATTCACCCCTCCACTTT | CASSAQGQISYNSPLHF
NA | NA | 12 | TRBJ2-5 | TRBV7-6 | TGTGCCAGCAGCTTCAACCAAGAGACCCAGTACTTC | CASSFNQETQYF
TRBD2 | NA | 15 | TRBJ2-1 | TRBV6-6 | TGTGCCAGCAACAACCCGGGACTAGTAAACAATGAGCAGTTCTTC | CASNNPGLVNNEQFF
NA | NA | 15 | TRBJ2-5 | TRBV2 | TGTGCCAGCACGCAAAATGACAGAGTCCAAGAGACCCAGTACTTC | CASTQNDRVQETQYF
NA | NA | 12 | TRBJ1-2 | TRBV19 | TGTGCCAGCTTTGGGGCGCACTATGGCTACACCTTC | CASFGAHYGYTF
NA | NA | 14 | TRBJ2-1 | TRBV30 | TGTGCCTGGAGTGTTCCCCCCATCTACAATGAGCAGTTCTTC | CAWSVPPIYNEQFF
NA | NA | 12 | TRBJ1-2 | TRBV25-1 | TGTGCCAGCAGTGGACAGGTACCCGGCTACACCTTC | CASSGQVPGYTF
NA | NA | 14 | TRBJ1-5 | TRBV5-4 | TGTGCCAGCATTCCAGACGGGACACGTCAGCCCCAGCATTTT | CASIPDGTRQPQHF
NA | NA | 14 | TRBJ1-3 | TRBV7-2 | TGTGCCAGCAGCCAACAGGTAGCTGGAAACACCATATATTTT | CASSQQVAGNTIYF
NA | once | 12 | TRBJ1-1 | TRBV5-4 | TGTGCCAGCAGCTTACCGACGGGTAAGGCTTTCTTT | CASSLPTGKAFF
NA | NA | 16 | TRBJ1-4 | TRBV28 | TGTGCCAGCAGTCCCCTTTTTGGGACAAGCAATGAAAAACTGTTTTTT | CASSPLFGTSNEKLFF
NA | NA | 13 | TRBJ1-5 | TRBV6-6 | TGTGCCAGTAGGACAGATAGCAATCAGCCCCAGCATTTT | CASRTDSNQPQHF
NA | NA | 14 | TRBJ1-4 | TRBV9 | TGTGCCAGCAGCGATAGAGCAACTAATGAAAAACTGTTTTTT | CASSDRATNEKLFF
NA | NA | 14 | TRBJ2-1 | TRBV18 | TGTGCCAGCTCACCACTCCTGTCCGGCAATGAGCAGTTCTTC | CASSPLLSGNEQFF
TRBD1 | NA | 14 | TRBJ1-4 | TRBV5-1 | TGCGCCAGCAGCTTGGGGACAGGGCAGGAAAAACTGTTTTTT | CASSLGTGQEKLFF
TRBD1 | NA | 10 | TRBJ1-2 | TRBV3-1/TRBV3-2 | TGTGCCAGCGGACAGGAGGTCTACACCTTC | CASGQEVYTF
NA | NA | 16 | TRBJ2-6 | TRBV6-1 | TGTGCCAGCAGTGCCCACGGGGACTCTGGGGCCAACGTCCTGACTTTC | CASSAHGDSGANVLTF
TRBD2 | NA | 17 | TRBJ2-6 | TRBV5-6 | TGTGCCAGCACCCCCCAACCGGGAGGGGCTGGGGCCAACGTCCTGACTTTC | CASTPQPGGAGANVLTF
TRBD1 | once | 14 | TRBJ1-5 | TRBV7-9 | TGTGCCAGCAGTCAAAACAGGGGGCATCAGCCCCAGCATTTT | CASSQNRGHQPQHF
NA | NA | 17 | TRBJ2-1 | TRBV5-1 | TGCGCCAGCAGCTTGGCAGCTAGCGTTTCCTCCTACAATGAGCAGTTCTTC | CASSLAASVSSYNEQFF
NA | NA | 16 | TRBJ2-2 | TRBV5-1 | TGCGCCAGCAGCCCGATCGCAGGATCGAACACCGGGGAGCTGTTTTTT | CASSPIAGSNTGELFF
NA | NA | 13 | TRBJ1-2 | TRBV24-1 | TGTGCCACCAGTGATTTCACAGGGCTTGGCTACACCTTC | CATSDFTGLGYTF
NA | few | 12 | TRBJ2-1 | TRBV12-3/TRBV12-4 | TGTGCCAGCAGATCTAGCGTCGGCGCTCAGTTCTTC | CASRSSVGAQFF
NA | NA | 16 | TRBJ2-1 | TRBV13 | TGTGCCAGCAGCTTACATGAGCTCTCATCCTACAATGAGCAGTTCTTC | CASSLHELSSYNEQFF
NA | NA | 15 | TRBJ1-1 | TRBV28 | TGTGCCAGCAGTGCCGGTGGGCAGGGGAACACTGAAGCTTTCTTT | CASSAGGQGNTEAFF
TRBD1 | NA | 13 | TRBJ1-1 | TRBV2 | TGTGCCAGCAGGACAGGGGGGGGCACTGAAGCTTTCTTT | CASRTGGGTEAFF
TRBD1 | NA | 13 | TRBJ1-1 | TRBV6-4 | TGTGCCAGCGCCCGGGACAGGGGGACTGAAGCTTTCTTT | CASARDRGTEAFF
NA | once | 16 | TRBJ2-1 | TRBV7-2 | TGTGCCAGCAGCTTAGTTCCTAGTGTCCGTTACAATGAGCAGTTCTTC | CASSLVPSVRYNEQFF